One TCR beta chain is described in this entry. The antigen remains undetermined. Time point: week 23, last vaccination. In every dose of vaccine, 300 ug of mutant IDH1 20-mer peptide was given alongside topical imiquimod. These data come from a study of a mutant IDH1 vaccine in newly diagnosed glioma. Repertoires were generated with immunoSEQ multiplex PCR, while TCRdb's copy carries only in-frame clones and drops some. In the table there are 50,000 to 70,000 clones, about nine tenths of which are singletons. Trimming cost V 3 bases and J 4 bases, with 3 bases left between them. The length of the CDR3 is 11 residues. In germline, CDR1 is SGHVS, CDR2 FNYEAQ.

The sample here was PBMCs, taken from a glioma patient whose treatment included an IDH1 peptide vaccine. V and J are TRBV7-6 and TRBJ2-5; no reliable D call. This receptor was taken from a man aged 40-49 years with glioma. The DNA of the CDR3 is TGTGCCAGCAGCTTTGGAGAGACCCAGTACTTC. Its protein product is CASSFGETQYF.